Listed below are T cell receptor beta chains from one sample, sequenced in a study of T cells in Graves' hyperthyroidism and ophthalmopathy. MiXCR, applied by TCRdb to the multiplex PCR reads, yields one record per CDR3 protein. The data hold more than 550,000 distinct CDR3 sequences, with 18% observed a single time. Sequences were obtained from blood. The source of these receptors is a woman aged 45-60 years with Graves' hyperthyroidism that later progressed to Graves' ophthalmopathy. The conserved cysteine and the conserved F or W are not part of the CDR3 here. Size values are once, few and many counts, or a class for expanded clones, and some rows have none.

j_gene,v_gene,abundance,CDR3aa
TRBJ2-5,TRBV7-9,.,ASSPFSGGQETQY
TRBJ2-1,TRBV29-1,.,SASSTGSYNEQF
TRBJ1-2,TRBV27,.,ASSKHSASYGYT
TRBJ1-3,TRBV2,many,ASRAAGSAGNTIY
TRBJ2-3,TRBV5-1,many,ASSWQGSDTQY
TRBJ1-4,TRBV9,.,ASSITDRGEKLF
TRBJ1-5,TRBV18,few,ASSPEHYSNQPQH
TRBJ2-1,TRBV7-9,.,ATSTWGRGGISYNEQF
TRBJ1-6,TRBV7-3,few,ASSFNAVYSPLH
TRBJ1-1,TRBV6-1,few,ASSVLTEAF
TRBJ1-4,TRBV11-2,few,ASRGSQGATEKLF
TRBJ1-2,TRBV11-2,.,ASSPRPRGIGNYGYT
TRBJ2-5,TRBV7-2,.,ASSTGQGGETQY
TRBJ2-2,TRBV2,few,ASSLNAGTITGELF
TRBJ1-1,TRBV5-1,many,ASSLGGRAGDTEAF
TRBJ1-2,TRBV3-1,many,ASSQGPGQNYGYT
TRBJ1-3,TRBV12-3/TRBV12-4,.,ASSFRGTGVGNTIY
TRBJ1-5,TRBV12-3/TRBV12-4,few,ASSFGDAANQPQH
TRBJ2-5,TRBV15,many,ATSRDSGEVETQY
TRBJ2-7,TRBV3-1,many,ASSQGGAPSYEQY
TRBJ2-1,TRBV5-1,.,ASSDVPGQGPWPF
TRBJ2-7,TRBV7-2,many,ASSPGGGYEQY
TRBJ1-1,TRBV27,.,ASSLIPGARTEAF
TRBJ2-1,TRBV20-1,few,SAKSASSYNEQF
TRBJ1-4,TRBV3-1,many,ASSARMWDEKLF
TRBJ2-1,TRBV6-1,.,ASRPGTSGGAHYNEQF
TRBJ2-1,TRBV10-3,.,AISGGTGSFNEQF